The source of this T cell receptor beta chain is a study of CD8 T cells in Susac syndrome. Study results and limitations: Clonal expansion of Susac CD8+ cells peaked in TEMRA cells, and it also peaked in active patients. The total CD8+ repertoires yielded 15 to 20 Susac-specific public clones and the CD8+ TEMRA repertoires yielded about 5.

CD8+ and CD4+ T cells from blood underwent TCR beta sequencing. The patients with Susac syndrome satisfied recently defined diagnostic criteria for either definite or probable disease. The CDR3 is 17 residues long. Germline V lookup: CDR1 SGHDT, CDR2 YYEEEE. The junction had 4 bases not matched to a gene; V was cut back by 0 bases and J by 1 base. A quantity of roughly 0.5 to 1 ug RNA underwent reverse transcription using random hexamers. One entry per CDR3 protein, called by TCRdb with MiXCR from the immunoSEQ multiplex PCR reads. The sample holds roughly 110,000 distinct CDR3 sequences, less than 95% seen once. Details on this clonotype: Its antigen remains unidentified.

The source material was CD8+ T cells from PBMCs. The sequence derives from a human donor with Susac syndrome. This sequence joins TRBV5-6 and TRBJ2-2; TRBD2 matches 9 bases. The CDR3 here is CASSLGPAGGNTGELFF. The CDR3 region has the DNA TGTGCCAGCAGCTTGGGCCCAGCGGGGGGGAACACCGGGGAGCTGTTTTTT.